This T cell receptor (beta chain) was profiled in a study of CXCR3-negative and CXCR3-positive naive CD8 T cells. Overall study results and limits: With respect to TRBV-TRBJ usage, naive CXCR3-negative and CXCR3-positive cells were similar; memory differed.

Concerning this clonotype: The antigen is not known.

The TRB libraries of cDNA were built by UMI-labeled 5' RACE. TCRdb re-called the 5' RACE reads and shows each CDR3 protein once, DNA omitted. Listed are about 62,000 distinct CDR3 sequences; 4.3% falls within the top ten. The CD45RO-CCR7+CD27+CD95- phenotype denoted naive CD8+ T cells. CDR3 length: 16 residues. Germline V CDR1 and CDR2: SGHVS, FNYEAQ. This clonotype was obtained from a human donor in good health. Some clones in this sample may be carry-over from other donors' samples. The chain carries TRBV7-6 and TRBJ1-3. Source material: naive CXCR3- CD8+ T cells from blood. Regarding subset: CD45RO-CCR7+CD27+CD95- naive CD8+ T cells lacking CXCR3 (TNR3-). CDR3 protein: CASSLSETDSGNTIYF.